This TCR beta chain derives from a study of PD-L1 blockade in urothelial cancer. The wider study: Male sex and bladder-origin urothelial cancer were recorded for twenty-five of 29 patients. Enrolled patients had been treated previously with 0 to 3 chemotherapy regimens. When blood samples were assessed, the median T cell count was some 130,000.

The protocol was immunoSEQ multiplex PCR, while the TCRdb copy is restricted to in-frame clones and leaves out a portion. The data contain about 50,000 clones, around 79% of them singletons. In its sample, this clone was seen once. Time point here: pretreatment peripheral blood. This material consisted of PBMCs, taken around atezolizumab (anti-PD-L1) treatment. The TCR comes from a man between 65 and 85 years old with urothelial cancer.

The CDR3 reads CASNGRRGPSGNTIYF. The CDR3 DNA sequence: TGTGCCAGCAACGGACGGAGGGGCCCCTCTGGAAACACCATATATTTT. The chain recombines TRBV5-8 with TRBJ1-3; TRBD1 is a possible D gene (5 bases). Trimming shortened V by 6 bases and J by 0 bases, and 16 bases separated the two germline ends. The CDR3 extends over 16 amino acids. Germline-derived CDR1 and CDR2 are SGHTS and YDEGEE.